The 30 T cell receptor beta chains below were found in one sample sequenced in a study of technical replicates of blood from a handful of donors. Sequencing used immunoSEQ multiplex PCR; TCRdb keeps in-frame clones, though not all of them. The table lists approximately 31,000 clones, around 94% of them singletons. The sequencing sample was made of PBMCs. These receptors originate from a human donor in good health. Some clones in this sample may be carry-over from other donors' samples.

V usage is TRBV5-6 and J usage is TRBJ2-5; perhaps TRBD2 as D (7 bases). Per germline, CDR1 SGHDT and CDR2 YYEEEE. V lost 6 bases and J 6 bases, leaving 18 bases between the germline ends. The CDR3 is made up of 14 amino acids. The CDR3 spells CASTLLGGEKTQYF. The CDR3 DNA reads as TGTGCCAGCACCCTGCTAGGGGGGGAAAAGACCCAGTACTTC.

The rearrangement links TRBV4-2 to TRBJ2-1; TRBD2 agrees at 13 bases. Unmatched junction bases numbered 7, after V lost 2 bases and J lost 6 bases. The CDR3 consists of 17 residues. The V gene's germline CDR1 is LGHNA and CDR2 YNFKEQ. CDR3: CASSQRTLAGGGNEQFF. CDR3 DNA: TGTGCCAGCAGCCAACGCACACTAGCGGGAGGGGGCAATGAGCAGTTCTTC.

This chain connects TRBV2 to TRBJ1-6; D is undetermined. The CDR3 has 14 amino acids. The germline V and J ends were trimmed by 6 bases and 4 bases, with 10 bases remaining between them. Germline-derived CDR1 and CDR2 are SNHLY and FYNNEI. CDR3 amino acids: CASRAQSYNSPLHF. The DNA of the CDR3 is TGTGCCAGCAGAGCCCAAAGTTATAATTCACCCCTCCACTTT.

The CDR3 DNA sequence: TGTGCCAGCAGCCAACATTCCCCGGACTCCAATGAGCAGTTCTTC. This gives the protein CASSQHSPDSNEQFF. This chain joins TRBV4-2 and TRBJ2-1; tentatively, D is TRBD2 (5 bases). Trimming shortened V by 2 bases and J by 6 bases, and 14 bases separated the two germline ends. The CDR3 spans 15 residues. From germline, CDR1 is LGHNA and CDR2 YNFKEQ.

In this sample, this clone turned up once. The V and J genes are TRBV4-1 and TRBJ1-1, with a tentative D call TRBD1 (5 bases). The V end lost 1 base, the J end lost 0 bases, and 12 bases lay between the germline ends. Germline V gives CDR1 MGHRA, CDR2 YSYEKL. This CDR3 has 16 residues. CDR3 nucleotides: TGCGCCAGCAGCCAAGGGGGCCCGCGGATGAACACTGAAGCTTTCTTT. Translating gives CASSQGGPRMNTEAFF.

V usage is TRBV21-1 and J usage is TRBJ2-5; TRBD2 is taken as the D call from the table, unchecked against the DNA. TRBV21-1 is designated a pseudogene. The CDR3 spans 16 residues. The CDR3 DNA reads TGTGCCAGCAGCAAAGCGACGGCGAGACTCCAAGAGACCCAGTACTTC. Translation: CASSKATARLQETQYF.

This chain uses TRBV14 with TRBJ2-7; perhaps TRBD1 as D (6 bases). From germline, CDR1 is SGHDN and CDR2 FVKESK. The CDR3 spans 12 residues. Trimming removed 4 bases at V and 4 bases at J, with 8 bases between. This CDR3 reads CASSRTGYEQYF. The CDR3 bases are TGTGCCAGCAGCCGAACAGGGTACGAGCAGTACTTC.

As DNA, the CDR3 is TGTGCCAGCAGCCCACAACAGGGGTCCTCCTACGAGCAGTACTTC. Encoded protein: CASSPQQGSSYEQYF. V usage is TRBV7-2 and J usage is TRBJ2-7; 7 bases align to TRBD1. This CDR3 contains 15 residues. The V segment lost 5 bases and the J segment 0 bases; nucleotides outside the gene matches: 7. Germline V gene lookup returns CDR1 SGHTA and CDR2 FQGNSA.

V usage is TRBV5-4 and J usage is TRBJ1-1; tentative D call: TRBD1 (6 bases). Germline loops: CDR1 SGHNT, CDR2 YYREEE (reference sequence). The CDR3 length is 14 residues. Between the trimmed V and J ends, which lost 0 bases and 3 bases, there was a span of 9 bases. The CDR3 is CASSLAPGDTEAFF. DNA of the CDR3: TGTGCCAGCAGCTTGGCCCCAGGGGACACTGAAGCTTTCTTT.

V usage is TRBV5-4 and J usage is TRBJ1-4; 11 bases align to TRBD1. The length of the CDR3 is 19 residues. The ends lost 1 base at V and 2 bases at J; junction bases unmatched: 10. Germline V gene lookup returns CDR1 SGHNT and CDR2 YYREEE (reference sequence). The chain's CDR3 is CASSLRRTGGTGTNEKLFF. CDR3 coding DNA: TGTGCCAGCAGCTTGCGCCGGACAGGGGGCACAGGCACTAATGAAAAACTGTTTTTT.

V usage is TRBV4-3 and J usage is TRBJ1-3; D gene unclear. CDR3 length equals 16 residues. The germline V gene encodes CDR1 LGHNA and CDR2 YSLEER. V gave up 1 base and J gave up 0 bases, with 10 bases separating them. The CDR3 loop is CASSQVAGFSGNTIYF. DNA of the CDR3: TGCGCCAGCAGCCAAGTGGCGGGGTTCTCTGGAAACACCATATATTTT.

The V gene is TRBV7-3, the J gene TRBJ2-1; D is possibly TRBD1 (7 bases). This CDR3 has 15 residues. V was pared by 1 base and J by 6 bases, with 13 bases between. Germline CDR1 SGHTA, CDR2 FQGTGA. CDR3 DNA sequence: TGTGCCAGCAGCTTAAGTGCAGGGGGGCTCAATGAGCAGTTCTTC. This gives the protein CASSLSAGGLNEQFF.

The chain joins TRBV7-8 to TRBJ2-7, with TRBD1 as a possible D gene (5 bases). The CDR3 totals 16 residues. Trimming shortened V by 2 bases and J by 0 bases, and 14 bases separated the two germline ends. Germline V gene data show CDR1 as SGHVS and CDR2 as FQNEAQ. For the CDR3, the DNA is TGTGCCAGCAGCTTACGTGGGATAGGGGACTCCTACGAGCAGTACTTC. Its translation: CASSLRGIGDSYEQYF.

The gene calls are TRBV30 and TRBJ2-7; D is unresolved. The germline V gene encodes CDR1 GTSNPN and CDR2 SVGIG (reference sequence). V was trimmed by 3 bases and J by 3 bases, leaving 9 bases between them. The CDR3 length is 12 residues. CDR3 nucleotides: TGTGCCTGGAGCTTAAACTTCTACGAGCAGTACTTC. Translation: CAWSLNFYEQYF.

The chain has TRBV4-1 and TRBJ2-5, with D possibly TRBD2 on 5 matching bases. The germline gives CDR1 MGHRA, CDR2 YSYEKL. This CDR3 region has 15 residues. Trimming removed 0 bases at V and 6 bases at J, with 14 bases between. The CDR3 spells CASSQDLGQRQTQYF. The CDR3 nucleotides are TGCGCCAGCAGCCAAGATCTCGGCCAGCGGCAGACCCAGTACTTC.

This clone was found once. The chain recombines TRBV2 with TRBJ2-1, with 8 bases matching TRBD1. Germline-derived CDR1 and CDR2 are SNHLY and FYNNEI. With 2 bases clipped from V and 5 bases from J, the junction kept 5 bases outside the gene matches. This CDR3 has 15 amino acids. CDR3 in amino acids: CASSEWTGSDNEQFF. The CDR3, as DNA: TGTGCCAGCAGTGAATGGACAGGGTCCGACAATGAGCAGTTCTTC.

V and J are TRBV4-3 and TRBJ1-1; D is unresolved. Germline V gene data show CDR1 as LGHNA and CDR2 as YSLEER. The CDR3 totals 16 residues. Trimming cost V 0 bases and J 4 bases, with 15 bases left between them. This CDR3 reads CASSQDRYLAGTEAFF. Written as DNA, the CDR3 is TGCGCCAGCAGCCAAGATCGGTATCTTGCGGGCACTGAAGCTTTCTTT.

This chain uses TRBV6-6 with TRBJ1-2; D perhaps matches TRBD1 (5 bases). Germline V CDR1 and CDR2: MNHNY, SVGAGI (reference sequence). The CDR3 contains 13 residues. Deletions cut 6 bases from V and 6 bases from J, with 14 bases between. The CDR3 loop reads CASSTGGSDGYTF. CDR3 DNA sequence: TGTGCCAGCAGCACGGGGGGTTCCGATGGCTACACCTTC.

The chain combines TRBV5-1 with TRBJ2-5; 8 bases fit TRBD1. CDR3 length equals 14 residues. Germline V gene data show CDR1 as SGHRS and CDR2 as YFSETQ. J lost 5 bases, V lost 5 bases, and 8 bases had no gene match. The DNA for the CDR3 is TGCGCCAGCAGGGCAGGACAGGGCAGGGAGACCCAGTACTTC. Translation gives CASRAGQGRETQYF.

Only one count was recorded for this clone. The chain has TRBV4-1 and TRBJ2-4, with D perhaps TRBD1 (5 bases). Germline V lookup: CDR1 MGHRA, CDR2 YSYEKL. CDR3 length: 13 residues. Trimming took 4 bases from V and 9 from J, leaving 13 bases between them. CDR3 coding DNA: TGCGCCAGCAGCCTGCTGGGGCTAGGCATTCAGTACTTC. Its translation: CASSLLGLGIQYF.

In its sample, this clone was seen once. This chain uses TRBV5-6 with TRBJ2-1, with 8 bases aligning to TRBD2. V shed 2 bases, J shed 4 bases, and the junction held 5 bases outside the gene matches. This CDR3 region has 15 residues. CDR1 and CDR2 from the germline V gene are SGHDT and YYEEEE. CDR3: CASSFRLAGYNEQFF. In DNA, the CDR3 is TGTGCCAGCAGCTTTCGTCTAGCGGGTTACAATGAGCAGTTCTTC.

This sequence joins TRBV18 and TRBJ1-2; 8 nucleotides agree with TRBD1. V gave up 1 base and J gave up 6 bases; unmatched junction bases: 1. The CDR3 consists of 13 residues. From germline, CDR1 is KGHSH and CDR2 LQKENI. Here the CDR3 DNA reads TGTGCCAGCTCACCACAGACAGGGGATGGCTACACCTTC. Translating gives CASSPQTGDGYTF.

V usage is TRBV5-1 and J usage is TRBJ2-1, with D maybe TRBD2 (6 bases). This CDR3 comprises 15 residues. Per germline, CDR1 SGHRS and CDR2 YFSETQ. The ends were cut back, 3 bases at V and 4 bases at J, with 14 bases in the middle. The CDR3 DNA sequence: TGCGCCAGCAGCTCGGGACTTAAGGGGTACAATGAGCAGTTCTTC. Its translation is CASSSGLKGYNEQFF.

The rearrangement links TRBV4-2 to TRBJ2-3; 9 bases fit TRBD2. Germline values: CDR1 LGHNA, CDR2 YNFKEQ. The CDR3 extends over 18 amino acids. After removal of 0 bases from V and 1 base from J, the junction contained 8 bases not matched to a gene. Written as DNA, the CDR3 is TGTGCCAGCAGCCAAGATCCGCGCGGGGGGGCCGGCACAGATACGCAGTATTTT. This encodes CASSQDPRGGAGTDTQYF.

The chain has TRBV4-1 and TRBJ1-2; perhaps TRBD1 as D (5 bases). V was cut by 3 bases and J by 0 bases, with 20 bases left in between. Per germline, CDR1 MGHRA and CDR2 YSYEKL. The CDR3 runs 18 residues. This CDR3 is CASSHPGGGRGSNYGYTF. The CDR3 nucleotides read TGCGCCAGCAGCCACCCGGGGGGTGGGCGGGGTTCTAACTATGGCTACACCTTC.

In regard to this clone: The same CDR3 arises from other DNA sequences in this sample as well. The chain has TRBV5-6 and TRBJ1-3; TRBD1 might be the D (6 bases). The germline CDR1 and CDR2 sequences are SGHDT and YYEEEE. V was shortened by 0 bases and J by 2 bases, with 9 bases between the two germline ends. The CDR3 extends over 15 amino acids. The CDR3 region has the DNA TGTGCCAGCAGCTTGGATGGGGGCCCTGGAAACACCATATATTTT. This gives the protein CASSLDGGPGNTIYF. The variable domain in full, with the rest retrieved from reference TRBV5-6 and TRBJ1-3, is DAGVTQSPTHLIKTRGQQVTLRCSPKSGHDTVSWYQQALGQGPQFIFQYYEEEERQRGNFPDRFSGHQFPNYSSELNVNALLLGDSALYLCASSLDGGPGNTIYFGEGSWLTVV.

This chain links TRBV10-3 with TRBJ2-7; tentative D call: TRBD1 (6 bases). Trimming cost V 8 bases and J 1 base, with 18 bases left between them. This CDR3 has 15 residues. From germline, CDR1 is ENHRY and CDR2 SYGVKD. The CDR3 nucleotides read TGTGCCATCGCTCCCGCAGACAGGCCATCCTACGAGCAGTACTTC. Its protein is CAIAPADRPSYEQYF.

CDR3 sequence: CASNRGSMNTEAFF. The CDR3 coding sequence is TGTGCCAGCAACCGGGGATCCATGAACACTGAAGCTTTCTTT. The chain carries TRBV7-9 and TRBJ1-1; D is unclear. Trimming took 7 bases from V and 0 from J, leaving 12 bases between them. Germline CDR1 and CDR2: SEHNR and FQNEAQ (reference sequence). CDR3 length: 14 residues.

V is TRBV5-6 and J is TRBJ2-2; the match to TRBD2 covers 8 bases. Germline V gene sequence: CDR1 SGHDT, CDR2 YYEEEE. V lost 3 bases and J lost 2; bases outside the gene matches: 6. The CDR3 has 16 residues. Written as DNA, the CDR3 is TGTGCCAGCAGCTCATTGGCGGGAGGTAACACCGGGGAGCTGTTTTTT. Its translation: CASSSLAGGNTGELFF. The full variable domain, in which reference TRBV5-6 and TRBJ2-2 provide the parts outside the CDR3, is DAGVTQSPTHLIKTRGQQVTLRCSPKSGHDTVSWYQQALGQGPQFIFQYYEEEERQRGNFPDRFSGHQFPNYSSELNVNALLLGDSALYLCASSSLAGGNTGELFFGEGSRLTVL.

The V call is TRBV7-7, the J call TRBJ2-3, with a weak D call TRBD2 (6 bases). V was cut by 5 bases and J by 0 bases, with 12 bases left in between. The CDR3 is 15 residues long. The germline V gene encodes CDR1 SSHAT and CDR2 FNYEAQ (reference sequence). The DNA of the CDR3 is TGTGCCAGCAGCCTCGGGACTGGCAGCACAGATACGCAGTATTTT. It encodes CASSLGTGSTDTQYF.